Each of the 23 T cell receptor beta chains below was sequenced from the same sample in a study of blood T cell repertoires in COVID-19. Assay: immunoSEQ multiplex PCR; the TCRdb copy retains only in-frame clones and omits some. The sample has about 400,000 clones; roughly 86% are singletons. Sequenced: PBMCs or T cells enriched from blood (not recorded which). Receptors originate from a woman aged 40-49 years with acute COVID-19.

The chain employs TRBV18 and TRBJ1-4, with D possibly TRBD1 on 6 matching bases. The germline V and J ends were trimmed by 3 bases and 4 bases, with 12 bases remaining between them. The germline gives CDR1 KGHSH, CDR2 LQKENI. The length of the CDR3 is 15 residues. CDR3 sequence: CASSPWGPGNEKLFF. Written as DNA, the CDR3 is TGTGCCAGCTCACCGTGGGGGCCGGGTAATGAAAAACTGTTTTTT. Variable domain in full (rest from reference TRBV18 and TRBJ1-4): NAGVMQNPRHLVRRRGQEARLRCSPMKGHSHVYWYRQLPEEGLKFMVYLQKENIIDESGMPKERFSAEFPKEGPSILRIQQVVRGDSAAYFCASSPWGPGNEKLFFGSGTQLSVL.

The genes are TRBV11-2 and TRBJ1-2; 8 nucleotides line up with TRBD1. Germline trimming cut 5 bases from V and 4 bases from J; bases unmatched to any gene: 9. Germline V gives CDR1 SGHAT, CDR2 FQNNGV. There are 15 residues in the CDR3. CDR3 bases: TGTGCCAGCAGCCCCCTACCGACAGGGGCCTATGGCTACACCTTC. Translation gives CASSPLPTGAYGYTF.

This clone was picked up one time. The chain uses TRBV5-5 and TRBJ2-7; 8 bases are a match to TRBD1. The CDR3 runs 15 residues. V dropped 2 bases and J dropped 5; count of bases not matched to a gene: 9. Looked up from germline, CDR1 is SGHKS and CDR2 is YYEKEE (reference sequence). The CDR3 spells CASSFQGAVDDEQYF. DNA of the CDR3: TGTGCCAGCAGCTTTCAGGGGGCGGTCGATGACGAGCAGTACTTC. The whole variable domain, remainder taken from reference TRBV5-5 and TRBJ2-7, is DAGVTQSPTHLIKTRGQQVTLRCSPISGHKSVSWYQQVLGQGPQFIFQYYEKEERGRGNFPDRFSARQFPNYSSELNVNALLLGDSALYLCASSFQGAVDDEQYFGPGTRLTVT.

The rearrangement joins TRBV11-3 to TRBJ1-4, with D perhaps TRBD1 (5 bases). V gave up 3 bases and J gave up 4 bases, with 6 bases separating them. In germline, CDR1 is SGHNT, CDR2 YENEEA. The CDR3 spans 13 residues. Written as DNA, the CDR3 is TGTGCCAGCAGCTTGGGGGGTAATGAAAAACTGTTTTTT. Translating it yields CASSLGGNEKLFF.

The gene calls are TRBV24-1 and TRBJ2-7; 7 bases are a match to TRBD2. CDR3 length: 14 amino acids. Germline loops: CDR1 KGHDR, CDR2 SFDVKD. V trimming: 2 bases; J trimming: 5 bases; junction bases outside the gene matches: 5. CDR3 protein: CATSDSRGGDEQYF. CDR3 sequence (DNA): TGTGCCACCAGTGATTCCCGGGGAGGGGACGAGCAGTACTTC.

The V call is TRBV2, the J call TRBJ2-7; D perhaps matches TRBD2 (6 bases). Trimming took off 8 bases at V and 3 bases at J, with 14 bases between the two ends. The CDR3 is made up of 13 amino acids. Germline CDR1 SNHLY, CDR2 FYNNEI. The CDR3 nucleotides are TGTGCCAGCGATAGACTAGAATTCTACGAGCAGTACTTC. This sequence encodes CASDRLEFYEQYF.

The chain recombines TRBV5-4 with TRBJ2-7; TRBD2 might be the D (7 bases). CDR1 is SGHNT, CDR2 YYREEE, per germline (reference sequence). This CDR3 contains 14 residues. Deletions cut 0 bases from V and 6 bases from J, with 13 bases between. The CDR3 reads CASSLVGGAGEQYF. CDR3 nucleotides: TGTGCCAGCAGCTTGGTAGGGGGGGCTGGCGAGCAGTACTTC.

The V and J genes are TRBV11-3 and TRBJ2-7; TRBD1 matches at 8 bases. This CDR3 has 13 residues. Per the germline V gene, CDR1 is SGHNT and CDR2 is YENEEA. V gave up 4 bases and J gave up 3 bases; unmatched junction bases: 2. The CDR3 reads CASSYTGGYEQYF. CDR3 DNA sequence: TGTGCCAGCAGCTACACAGGGGGCTACGAGCAGTACTTC.

The chain employs TRBV10-1 and TRBJ2-2; 14 positions match TRBD2. V lost 7 bases, J lost 5 bases, and 6 bases stayed unmatched. The CDR3 runs to 16 residues. Germline V gives CDR1 WNHNN, CDR2 SYGVQD (reference sequence). Here the CDR3 reads CASTGTSGGSTGELFF. As DNA, the CDR3 is TGCGCCAGCACCGGGACTAGCGGGGGTAGTACCGGGGAGCTGTTTTTT.

This chain links TRBV3-1 (or the pseudogene TRBV3-2) with TRBJ1-1, with a tentative D call TRBD1 (5 bases). Germline CDR1 reads LGHDT; CDR2 reads YNNKEL (reference sequence). CDR3 size: 14 residues. V was shortened by 4 bases and J by 4 bases, with 13 bases between the two germline ends. This CDR3 is CASSPGRGGTEAFF. CDR3 DNA sequence: TGTGCCAGCAGCCCCGGAAGGGGAGGCACTGAAGCTTTCTTT.

This sequence joins TRBV7-6 and TRBJ2-2; 13 bases fit TRBD2. From germline, CDR1 is SGHVS and CDR2 FNYEAQ. CDR3 size: 18 residues. Trimming took 2 bases from V and 2 from J; bases not matched to a gene: 5. The CDR3 loop is CASSLWTSGGRNTGELFF. CDR3 sequence (DNA): TGTGCCAGCAGCTTATGGACTAGCGGGGGCCGAAACACCGGGGAGCTGTTTTTT.

CDR3 protein: CASSSGTVSNQPQHF. The CDR3 DNA follows: TGCGCCAGCAGCTCTGGGACAGTTAGCAATCAGCCCCAGCATTTT. The chain couples TRBV5-1 to TRBJ1-5, with 7 bases fitting TRBD1. Germline V CDR1 and CDR2: SGHRS, YFSETQ. With 3 bases clipped from V and 0 bases from J, the junction kept 3 bases outside the gene matches. The CDR3 runs 15 residues.

V usage is TRBV19 and J usage is TRBJ1-4, with D perhaps TRBD1 (6 bases). This CDR3 spans 16 amino acids. Trimming cost V 1 base and J 0 bases, with 9 bases left between them. From germline, CDR1 is LNHDA and CDR2 SQIVND (reference sequence). Here the CDR3 DNA reads TGTGCCAGTAGTATAGGCACAGGGACAACTAATGAAAAACTGTTTTTT. It specifies CASSIGTGTTNEKLFF. Full variable domain (missing parts from reference TRBV19 and TRBJ1-4): DGGITQSPKYLFRKEGQNVTLSCEQNLNHDAMYWYRQDPGQGLRLIYYSQIVNDFQKGDIAEGYSVSREKKESFPLTVTSAQKNPTAFYLCASSIGTGTTNEKLFFGSGTQLSVL.

This sequence joins TRBV3-1 (or the pseudogene TRBV3-2) and TRBJ1-5; unclear D gene. The CDR3 consists of 15 residues. Trimming took off 5 bases at V and 0 bases at J, with 11 bases between the two ends. Looked up from germline, CDR1 is LGHDT and CDR2 is YNNKEL (reference sequence). This CDR3 reads CASSGDTYSNQPQHF. The DNA for the CDR3 is TGTGCCAGCAGCGGTGACACTTATAGCAATCAGCCCCAGCATTTT.

The chain employs TRBV6-4 and TRBJ2-2; D is undetermined. Trimming pared 7 bases from V and 1 base from J, leaving 10 bases between. This CDR3 region has 14 residues. Germline lookup yields CDR1 MRHNA and CDR2 SNTAGT. The CDR3 DNA follows: TGTGCCAGCAACGAAACTTTGAACACCGGGGAGCTGTTTTTT. This sequence encodes CASNETLNTGELFF.

This clone was seen only once. The chain couples TRBV6-5 to TRBJ1-2, with 11 bases identical to TRBD1. The CDR3 sequence is 14 residues long. CDR1 is MNHEY, CDR2 SVGAGI, per germline. V shed 5 bases, J shed 6 bases, and the junction held 5 bases outside the gene matches. In nucleotides, the CDR3 is TGTGCCAGCAGTACCCTGGACAGGGGGCATGGCTACACCTTC. This translates into CASSTLDRGHGYTF.

This clone turned up a few times. One end of the junction is discordant with germline, which a read error may explain. The chain employs TRBV2 and TRBJ2-7; TRBD1 is a possible D gene (6 bases). The CDR3 spans 16 residues. Germline loops: CDR1 SNHLY, CDR2 FYNNEI. The CDR3 coding sequence is TGTGCCAGCAGCCCCAACCGACAGGTTATCTCCAACGAGCAGTACTTC. The encoded protein is CASSPNRQVISNEQYF.

CDR3 protein: CAIGRDRVADTGELFF. CDR3 in DNA: TGTGCCATCGGCCGGGACAGGGTGGCAGACACCGGGGAGCTGTTTTTT. The V gene is TRBV10-3, the J gene TRBJ2-2; 9 bases match TRBD1. V shed 8 bases and J 3 bases; nucleotides not matched to a gene: 10. The CDR3 is 16 amino acids. Germline CDR1 is ENHRY and CDR2 is SYGVKD.

The chain employs TRBV18 and TRBJ1-1; TRBD1 agrees at 7 bases. The CDR3 is 13 residues long. V gave up 2 bases and J gave up 7 bases; unmatched junction bases: 4. CDR1 is KGHSH and CDR2 is LQKENI in the germline V gene. The CDR3 nucleotides are TGTGCCAGCTCACCAACAGGGGTGGGTGAAGCTTTCTTT. Translation gives CASSPTGVGEAFF.

The chain employs TRBV19 and TRBJ2-2, with 7 nucleotides matching TRBD1. This CDR3 is 15 amino acids long. Trimming cost V 1 base and J 3 bases; bases outside gene matches: 2. Looked up from germline, CDR1 is LNHDA and CDR2 is SQIVND (reference sequence). In nucleotides, the CDR3 is TGTGCCAGTAGTATAGGAGGGGGCGACACCGGGGAGCTGTTTTTT. Protein: CASSIGGGDTGELFF.

This rearrangement joins TRBV5-1 to TRBJ2-7; TRBD2 matches at 8 bases. The CDR3 extends over 14 amino acids. Losses at the gene ends were 5 bases for V and 0 bases for J; bases not matched to a gene: 4. CDR1 SGHRS and CDR2 YFSETQ come from the germline V gene. The CDR3 DNA follows: TGCGCCAGCAGGCTGCGGGGGGCCTCCTACGAGCAGTACTTC. As protein: CASRLRGASYEQYF.

V and J are TRBV5-1 and TRBJ1-3; perhaps TRBD1 as D (5 bases). Germline lookup yields CDR1 SGHRS and CDR2 YFSETQ. The CDR3 is 15 residues long. V lost 5 bases, J lost 0 bases, and 12 bases lay in between. CDR3 sequence (DNA): TGCGCCAGCAGGTCGCCGACAGACTCTGGAAACACCATATATTTT. Protein: CASRSPTDSGNTIYF. Full variable domain (missing parts from reference TRBV5-1 and TRBJ1-3): KAGVTQTPRYLIKTRGQQVTLSCSPISGHRSVSWYQQTPGQGLQFLFEYFSETQRNKGNFPGRFSGRQFSNSRSEMNVSTLELGDSALYLCASRSPTDSGNTIYFGEGSWLTVV.

In the case of this clone: The sample carries other DNA sequences with the same CDR3. V and J are TRBV3-1 (or the pseudogene TRBV3-2) and TRBJ2-5; a possible D gene is TRBD1 (5 bases). Germline V gene sequence: CDR1 LGHDT, CDR2 YNNKEL (reference sequence). The CDR3 runs 13 residues. V dropped 4 bases and J dropped 1 base, with 7 bases sitting between them. The CDR3 DNA reads TGTGCCAGCAGCCGGGGCGGCCAAGAGACCCAGTACTTC. It codes for CASSRGGQETQYF.